This T cell receptor (beta chain) was captured in a study of blood T cell repertoires in COVID-19. Study in general: Whether acute or convalescent, the COVID-19 samples came from the United States, Italy and Spain.

The CDR3 has 16 residues. Trimming removed 7 bases at V and 7 bases at J, with 25 bases between. Germline-derived CDR1 and CDR2 are SGHAT and FQNNGV. Repertoires were generated with immunoSEQ multiplex PCR, while TCRdb's copy carries only in-frame clones and drops some. The profile covers 35,000 to 55,000 clones, with 90% appearing a single time and around 5.3% taken by the ten largest. This chain uses TRBV11-2 with TRBJ1-2, with D perhaps TRBD1 (5 bases). The receptor was isolated from a human donor in a cohort sampled during active COVID-19. Sample: peripheral blood. The CDR3 region has the DNA TGTGCCAGCACCCGTGGGGGACTGGGCCCAGCGGGTGGCTACACCTTC. Protein: CASTRGGLGPAGGYTF.